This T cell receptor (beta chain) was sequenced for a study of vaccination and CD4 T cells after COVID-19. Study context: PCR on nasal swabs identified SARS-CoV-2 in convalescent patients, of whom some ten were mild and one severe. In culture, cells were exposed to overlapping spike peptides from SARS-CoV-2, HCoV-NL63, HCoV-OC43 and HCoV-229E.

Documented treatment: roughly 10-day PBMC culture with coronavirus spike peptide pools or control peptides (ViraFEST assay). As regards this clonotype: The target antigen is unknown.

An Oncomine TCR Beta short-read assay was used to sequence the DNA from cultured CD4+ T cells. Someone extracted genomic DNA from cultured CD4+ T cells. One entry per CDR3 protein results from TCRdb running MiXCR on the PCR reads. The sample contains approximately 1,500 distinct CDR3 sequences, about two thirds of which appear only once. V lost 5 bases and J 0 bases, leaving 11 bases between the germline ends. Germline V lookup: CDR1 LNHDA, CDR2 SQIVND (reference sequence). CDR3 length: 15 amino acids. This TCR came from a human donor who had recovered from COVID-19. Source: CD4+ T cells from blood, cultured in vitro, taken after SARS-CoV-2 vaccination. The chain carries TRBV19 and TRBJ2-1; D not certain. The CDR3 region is CASSLGRSSYNEQFF. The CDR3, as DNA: TGTGCCAGTAGTCTTGGCAGGAGCTCCTACAATGAGCAGTTCTTC.